This T cell receptor beta chain originates from a study of T-cell memory formation after mild COVID-19. At the level of the study: TCR clusters mostly belonged to single donors. Study-wide results and caveats: Cross-reactive memory appears to have joined, as suggested by some responding clones showing up in pre-infection memory. Clones contracting over day 15 to 85 were CD4/CD8 balanced, with later expanders leaning CD4+. Still unconfirmed is whether the second-wave clones peaking on day 37 recognized SARS-CoV-2.

From the 5' RACE reads, TCRdb called clonotypes with MiXCR, one entry per CDR3 protein. The sample carries roughly 560,000 distinct CDR3 sequences, just over 20% recorded once. This clonotype occurred a few times. Its antigen is unknown. The clonotype originates from an adult woman who had mild COVID-19 (a few samples of this study predate the infection). Cell type and time point are not known. Material: PBMCs or a T cell subset sorted from them (not recorded which).

In nucleotides, the CDR3 is TGTGCCAGCAGCTTACGTAGGGGGCGTTACGAGCAGTACTTC. This encodes CASSLRRGRYEQYF. The chain combines TRBV13 with TRBJ2-7, with 7 bases fitting TRBD1. The trim removed 2 bases at V and 4 bases at J, leaving 5 bases unmatched. CDR1 and CDR2 from the germline V gene are PRHDT and FYEKMQ (reference sequence). CDR3 length: 14 amino acids. Full variable domain (outside the CDR3, taken from reference TRBV13 and TRBJ2-7): AAGVIQSPRHLIKEKRETATLKCYPIPRHDTVYWYQQGPGQDPQFLISFYEKMQSDKGSIPDRFSAQQFSDYHSELNMSSLELGDSALYFCASSLRRGRYEQYFGPGTRLTVT.